A single sample is the source of the 11 T cell receptor beta chains below, sequenced in a study of blood T cells in healthy people across ages. For the second PCR, which ran for about 6 to 12 cycles, a sample-barcoded 5' primer and a J-beta primer mix were used. Each CDR3 protein is one row after TCRdb ran MiXCR on the 5' RACE reads. The profile shows about 900,000 distinct CDR3 sequences, around 62% of them singletons. Sequencing was done on a sample of blood. These receptors were taken from a young man in good health.

The CDR3 sequence: CASSLAPYRMFYEQYF. CDR3 coding DNA: TGTGCCAGCAGTTTAGCGCCGTACAGAATGTTCTACGAGCAGTACTTC. This rearrangement joins TRBV12-3 or TRBV12-4 to TRBJ2-7; no firm D call. This CDR3 comprises 16 residues. V lost 0 bases, J lost 3 bases, and 15 bases lay in between.

The rearrangement joins TRBV12-3 or TRBV12-4 to TRBJ2-5; TRBD1 or TRBD2 may be the D gene (5 bases each). This CDR3 comprises 13 residues. Trimming removed 4 bases at V and 11 bases at J, with 17 bases between. The CDR3 coding sequence is TGTGCCAGCAGTTCCGGGAAGTTGGGGGAGCAGTACTTC. Translating it yields CASSSGKLGEQYF.

This chain uses TRBV5-5 with TRBJ2-3; no clear D. In germline, CDR1 is SGHKS, CDR2 YYEKEE (reference sequence). The CDR3 runs 15 residues. Trimming cost V 2 bases and J 0 bases, with 10 bases left between them. The CDR3 bases are TGTGCCAGCAGCTTTGTCCCGTCCAGCACAGATACGCAGTATTTT. Protein sequence: CASSFVPSSTDTQYF.

CDR3 coding DNA: TGTGCCAGCAGCTTACAGAGTACTAACTACGAGCAGTACTTC. Translating gives CASSLQSTNYEQYF. V and J are TRBV13 and TRBJ2-7; D remains unclear. In germline, CDR1 is PRHDT, CDR2 FYEKMQ (reference sequence). Trimming left V 2 bases short and J 3 bases short, with 11 bases between. This CDR3 region has 14 residues.

The gene calls are TRBV6-2 or TRBV6-3 and TRBJ2-5; D unclear. This CDR3 contains 15 residues. The V end lost 4 bases, the J end lost 1 base, and 13 bases lay between the germline ends. Germline V gives CDR1 MNHEY, CDR2 SVGEGT. The CDR3 DNA follows: TGTGCCAGCAGTTTGAGCCTCCGTGCCCAAGAGACCCAGTACTTC. Its translation is CASSLSLRAQETQYF.

Here the CDR3 DNA reads TGTGCCATCAGTGAGGCCGCTAATGAAAAACTGTTTTTT. This gives the protein CAISEAANEKLFF. The chain carries TRBV10-3 and TRBJ1-4; no firm D call. CDR3 length: 13 amino acids. Trimming removed 2 bases from V and 3 bases from J, with 4 bases in between. CDR1 and CDR2 from the germline V gene are ENHRY and SYGVKD.

This clonotype came up a few times. This chain links TRBV28 with TRBJ2-1, with 8 bases matching TRBD1. V was pared by 3 bases and J by 4 bases, with 8 bases of the junction left unmatched. Germline values: CDR1 MDHEN, CDR2 SYDVKM. CDR3 length: 16 residues. The CDR3 region is CASSFPGQGIYNEQFF. The DNA for the CDR3 is TGTGCCAGCAGTTTCCCCGGACAGGGAATTTACAATGAGCAGTTCTTC.

The chain couples TRBV6-5 to TRBJ2-7, with a possible D match to TRBD2 (5 bases). CDR3 size: 14 residues. Trimming took off 6 bases at V and 6 bases at J, with 18 bases between the two ends. CDR1 is MNHEY and CDR2 is SVGAGI in the germline V gene. Written as DNA, the CDR3 is TGTGCCAGCAGGGACTTGGGCCCTCTGTCCGAGCAGTACTTC. Protein sequence: CASRDLGPLSEQYF.

The chain recombines TRBV20-1 with TRBJ1-2, with D uncertain. This CDR3 comprises 13 residues. The germline V gene encodes CDR1 DFQATT and CDR2 SNEGSKA (reference sequence). In nucleotides, the CDR3 is TGCAGCGCTTCTAGCCGTCCCGGCATGGTCTACACCTTC. Its translation: CSASSRPGMVYTF.

This clonotype was observed a handful of times. The rearrangement uses TRBV3-1 and TRBJ2-7, with D possibly TRBD1 on 7 matching bases. Looked up from germline, CDR1 is LGHDT and CDR2 is YNNKEL (reference sequence). This CDR3 comprises 14 residues. V dropped 4 bases and J dropped 2 bases, with 12 bases sitting between them. DNA of the CDR3: TGTGCCAGCAGCCGCGGGACAGTCCCCTACGAGCAGTACTTC. This sequence encodes CASSRGTVPYEQYF.

The sample holds a few counts of this clonotype. The rearrangement joins TRBV10-3 to TRBJ2-1, with D maybe TRBD1 (6 bases). CDR1 ENHRY and CDR2 SYGVKD come from the germline V gene. The CDR3 has 14 residues. The germline V and J ends were trimmed by 5 bases and 8 bases, with 16 bases remaining between them. CDR3: CAISRGTFGDEQFF. The DNA of the CDR3 is TGTGCCATCAGTAGAGGGACATTCGGGGATGAGCAGTTCTTC.